Included here is one T cell receptor (beta chain) sequence, with context. Within the sample, other DNA sequences also encode this same CDR3. Per germline, CDR1 SGHRS and CDR2 YFSETQ. The CDR3 runs 13 residues. Deletions cut 0 bases from V and 2 bases from J, with 6 bases between. The source of the sample is a study of CD8+ T cells in alopecia areata. Isolated RNA was reverse transcribed into cDNA used as the sequencing template. Libraries were prepared by immunoSEQ multiplex PCR; TCRdb keeps only in-frame clonotypes and omits some of them. The sample lists 130,000 to 150,000 clones, about 89% seen once, with over 12% in the top ten.

The source material was CD8+ T cells sorted from blood, sampled at week 0. The genes are TRBV5-1 and TRBJ2-7; TRBD1 might be the D (5 bases). The receptor was derived from a human donor with alopecia areata. Here the CDR3 reads CASSLGGPYEQYF. DNA of the CDR3: TGCGCCAGCAGCTTGGGGGGCCCCTACGAGCAGTACTTC. The variable domain in full, with the rest retrieved from reference TRBV5-1 and TRBJ2-7, is KAGVTQTPRYLIKTRGQQVTLSCSPISGHRSVSWYQQTPGQGLQFLFEYFSETQRNKGNFPGRFSGRQFSNSRSEMNVSTLELGDSALYLCASSLGGPYEQYFGPGTRLTVT.